The subject of this entry is one TCR beta chain. The clone's antigen remains unknown. The sample holds no much larger clone one base away, and base qualities are not on file. The data were obtained in a study of cytomegalovirus exposure and HLA in healthy donors (dated by TCRdb to between 2016 and 2019). Notes on the research overall: An earlier analysis of several hundred of the donors reported under 300 Gb of sequence data and about 120 million unique TCR beta sequences obtained from 150 million to 200 million T cells. Approximately 300 gigabases of sequencing data and approximately 91 million unique TCR sequences made up an early release that covered some 640 HLA-typed donors. Of the roughly 400 genotyped donors, less than 90% were placed in the genetic ancestry cluster associated with self-reported Caucasian donors. The study aimed to test whether signatures of past pathogen exposure could be identified by cataloging public T cell receptors. The study used immunosequencing to profile the T cell repertoires of under 700 subjects and linked those repertoires to cytomegalovirus serostatus. A separate validation cohort of more than 100 different subjects was used in addition to the 666-subject first cohort. The study combined high-throughput TCR immunosequencing, statistical association of individual TCRs with disease status, and machine learning to predict cytomegalovirus infection status. In a later analysis, previously published TCR beta repertoires from 500 to 750 donors were re-analyzed and high-resolution HLA genotyping was added so that TCR occurrence patterns could be studied. The later analysis used no new phenotypic data to find candidate immune exposures, relying instead on TCR beta sequences and their occurrence across donors. To decide whether each TCR beta V gene segment behaved as functional or pseudogenic, an earlier analysis of approximately 620 of the donors relied on high-throughput TCR beta sequencing. Alongside the repertoire data, information on donor age, sex, ethnicity and CMV serostatus was compiled. Genome-wide SNP genotypes for about 65% of the 666 donors were used in a later genetic analysis, which treated that subset as a discovery cohort. All discovery cohort repertoires had been generated using a single sequencing platform. HLA typing included class I and class II loci at four-digit resolution. Typing coverage differed by locus: A, B, C, DRB1 and DQB1 were typed in about 620-630 donors, DQA1 in around 500, DPA1 in some 600, and DPB1 in around 490. Several DR-DQ haplotypes were handled as single units for association and clustering, since linkage in the cohort was strong. Across about 370 genotyped donors of the cohort, an average of about 240,000 unique TCR beta nucleotide sequences per donor were sequenced, and 15% to 20% of those sequences were non-productive. General findings and caveats noted by the study authors: A later analysis reported that several top co-occurrence clusters appeared linked to parvovirus B19, influenza, CMV and Epstein-Barr virus. When HLA alleles, especially DR and DQ, strongly co-occurred, TCR associations were difficult to assign to individual alleles. In a later analysis, the rate of TCR association differed among HLA loci, with DRB1 alleles having the most associated TCRs and HLA-C alleles having the fewest. A later genetic analysis reported fewer N-insertions in productive TCRs among donors in an Asian-associated ancestry cluster than the roughly 700-donor mean. A later genetic analysis associated a missense DCLRE1C variant with V-gene and J-gene trimming of TCR beta chains, and an independent cohort replicated the association. Linkage disequilibrium might explain the correlated functional status among segregating V segments, but an unknown experimental factor could not be ruled out. Because HLA typing was unavailable for some donors at each locus, only the typed subset was used in association tests. The classifier was reported to diagnose cytomegalovirus status with high specificity and sensitivity in both the original and validation cohorts. The 87-base-pair reads could not distinguish some IMGT-functional V segments, including TRBV6-2 and TRBV6-3, so those segments were excluded. A few of the identified cytomegalovirus-associated TCR beta chains were confirmed in vitro to be specific for cytomegalovirus antigens. Compared with equally common non-associated chains, HLA-associated TCR beta chains in a later analysis were more clonally expanded and had lower generation probabilities. The cohort was sequenced for TCR beta chains only, and without alpha or paired-chain data the features that could be detected were limited. The sequencing pipeline was judged likely to have produced a cluster of highly shared sequence variants as a technical artifact. A further reported finding was that TCR beta sequences accurately predicted the HLA-A and HLA-B alleles for most subjects in the first cohort. Because counts were too low, approximately 18 rarely observed V segments, including chromosome 9 orphons, were excluded from the earlier analysis of some 590 of the donors. The authors suggested that the approach could potentially be generalized to other disease states and immunological phenotypes. While some public TCRs were present in many individuals, most TCR sequences turned up only very rarely across donors. The presence/absence analyses assumed that sequencing depth was roughly uniform across donors, and that assumption may not be true. Most CMV-associated TCR beta chains appeared to be HLA-restricted in a later analysis, and the HLA associations seemed to be driven largely by CMV exposure. In the study, 150 to 200 TCR beta chains were listed as associated with cytomegalovirus. A later analysis associated 15,000 to 20,000 TCR beta sequences with specific HLA alleles at a false discovery rate of 0.05. In an earlier analysis of around 500 of the donors, most TCR beta V segments appeared in productive rearrangements about 87% or about 30% of the time, broadly matching IMGT annotations. Immune exposure information for the cohort was limited to CMV serostatus.

The CDR3 measures 13 amino acids from cysteine to phenylalanine. The kept DNA is CDR3 alone, 39 bases in frame from the first base. As encoded in the germline V gene (reference sequence), CDR1 is GTSNPN while CDR2 is SVGIG. Library prep was done by the immunoSEQ multiplex PCR assay. A mixture of 60 forward primers for TCR Vbeta segments and 13 reverse primers for TCR Jbeta segments was used in the multiplex PCR. The CDR3 region of rearranged TCR beta genes was amplified from genomic DNA with a multiplex PCR assay. Amplified TCR beta libraries were sequenced as 87-base-pair reads on the Illumina HiSeq System. From the authors' description of their analysis: A later analysis tallied approximately 87 million unique TCR beta chains across the roughly 610 repertoires, and some 10 million of those chains were shared by two or more donors. Raw reads were error-corrected and collapsed into unique sequences with a nearest-neighbor algorithm that merged closely related sequences to remove PCR and sequencing errors. To assign V, D and J gene segments, CDR3 sequences were aligned to IMGT reference sequences. For a sequence to be retained, at least a six-nucleotide match to both a V gene segment and a J gene segment was required. Rearrangements were classified as productive when the CDR3 lacked stop codons and remained in frame with V and J, and all other rearrangements were classified as non-productive. Following IMGT convention, CDR3 was defined as the stretch from the second conserved V-encoded cysteine up to the conserved J-encoded phenylalanine. In an earlier analysis of around 570 of the donors, sequences lacking an unambiguous match to a single V gene segment were excluded. An earlier analysis of about 600 of the donors called V segments functional above 56.7% productive rearrangements and segregating when the between-donor standard deviation exceeded 5%. To diagnose cytomegalovirus status from the catalog of TCR beta chain sequences, a statistical classification framework was built. V and J gene assignment, in a later analysis, came from comparing TCR nucleotide sequences with IMGT/GENE-DB human TR gene sequences. A later analysis assigned CDR3 sequences and most-parsimonious VDJ recombination scenarios with the TCRdist pipeline. In a later analysis, each TCR beta chain was defined by its CDR3 amino acid sequence together with its V-gene family, and reads lacking a unique V-gene family were excluded. In a later analysis, approximately 640 highly shared, low-generation-probability nucleotide sequences were removed to address suspected cross-contamination and a sequencing artifact. In a later analysis, a clonal expansion index for each public chain was calculated from normalized within-repertoire ranks of inferred template counts. In a later analysis, generation probabilities were computed using a VDJ recombination model fitted to out-of-frame rearrangements, and the results were checked against IGoR. Hypergeometric tests were used in a later analysis to score TCR-TCR, TCR-HLA and TCR-CMV co-occurrence, with a repertoire-size bias correction applied to the TCR pairs. False discovery rates were estimated in a later analysis by permuting HLA or CMV assignments 20 times. In a later analysis, co-occurring TCRs were grouped using DBSCAN, and TCRdist sequence similarity was added for clustering within HLA-allele-positive subsets. Co-occurrence clustering excluded repertoires with fewer than 30,000 or more than 120,000 public chains, plus five with anomalous nucleotide sharing. In its TCRdb copy, this immuneACCESS table keeps in-frame sequences only and misses some clones. Where compared with another copy, unresolved V genes explain less than half of these, and the others have no known cause. V and J calls and clone size are given by that table; D and trimming were obtained from the DNA. In all, the sample holds about 120,000 clones, and about 80% of those were seen once. Less than 3% of the sample goes to the ten largest clones.

In total, 630 or so healthy bone marrow donors made up the cohort. At the time of sampling, all cohort members were nominally healthy, though unrecorded immune exposures were likely present. The donor tested CMV seronegative, placing the donor among the roughly 340 seronegative members of the cohort. A peripheral blood sample was collected from each donor, and TCR beta sequencing was performed on peripheral blood mononuclear cells. The Qiagen DNeasy Blood Extraction Kit was used to extract genomic DNA from the blood cell samples. What was sequenced was PBMCs. The V and J segments used are TRBV30 and TRBJ2-2, with TRBD2 identical over 7 junction bases. The source is a female donor in good health and CMV-seronegative. This receptor has the CDR3 CALAGANTGELFF. The base sequence is TGTGCTTTAGCGGGTGCGAACACCGGGGAGCTGTTTTTT.